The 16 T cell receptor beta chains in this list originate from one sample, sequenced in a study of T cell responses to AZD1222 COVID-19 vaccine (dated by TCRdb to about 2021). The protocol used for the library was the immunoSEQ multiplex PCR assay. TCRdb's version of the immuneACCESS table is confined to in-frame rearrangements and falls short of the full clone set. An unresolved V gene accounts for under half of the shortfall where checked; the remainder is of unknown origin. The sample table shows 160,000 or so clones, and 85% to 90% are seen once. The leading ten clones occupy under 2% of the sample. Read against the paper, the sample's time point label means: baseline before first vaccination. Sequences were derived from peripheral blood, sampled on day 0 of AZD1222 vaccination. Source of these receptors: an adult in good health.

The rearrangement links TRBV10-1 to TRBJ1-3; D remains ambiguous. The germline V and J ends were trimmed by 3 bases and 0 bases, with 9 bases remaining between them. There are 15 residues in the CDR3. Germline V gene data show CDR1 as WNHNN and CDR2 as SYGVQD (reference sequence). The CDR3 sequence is CASSDWTLSGNTIYF. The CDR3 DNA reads TGCGCCAGCAGTGATTGGACTCTCTCTGGAAACACCATATATTTT.

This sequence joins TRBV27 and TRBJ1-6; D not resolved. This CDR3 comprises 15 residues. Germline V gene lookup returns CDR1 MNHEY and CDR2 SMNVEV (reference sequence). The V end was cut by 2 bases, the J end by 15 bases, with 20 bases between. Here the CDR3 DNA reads TGTGCCAGCAGTTTACCCCTGGGCGGGCAACAACGCCTCCACTTT. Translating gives CASSLPLGGQQRLHF.

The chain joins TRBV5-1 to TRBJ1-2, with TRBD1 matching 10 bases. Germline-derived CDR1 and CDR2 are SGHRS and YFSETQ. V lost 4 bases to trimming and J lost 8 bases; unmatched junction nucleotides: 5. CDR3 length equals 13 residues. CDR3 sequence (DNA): TGCGCCAGCAGCCTAGGGACAGGGGAGGGCTACACCTTC. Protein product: CASSLGTGEGYTF.

The CDR3 sequence is CASSPGQVNSLPQHF. Here the CDR3 DNA reads TGTGCCAGCAGTCCCGGACAGGTTAACTCTTTGCCCCAGCATTTT. The chain recombines TRBV6-5 with TRBJ1-5; 7 bases line up with TRBD1. This CDR3 has 15 amino acids. Trimming took 5 bases from V and 9 from J; bases not matched to a gene: 13. CDR1 is MNHEY, CDR2 SVGAGI, per germline.

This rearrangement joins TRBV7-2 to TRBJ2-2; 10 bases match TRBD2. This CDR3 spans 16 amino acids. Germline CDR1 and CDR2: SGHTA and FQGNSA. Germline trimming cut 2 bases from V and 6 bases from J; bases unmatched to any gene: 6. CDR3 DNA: TGTGCCAGCAGCTTACTACTAGCGGGACCCGCCGGGGAGCTGTTTTTT. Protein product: CASSLLLAGPAGELFF.

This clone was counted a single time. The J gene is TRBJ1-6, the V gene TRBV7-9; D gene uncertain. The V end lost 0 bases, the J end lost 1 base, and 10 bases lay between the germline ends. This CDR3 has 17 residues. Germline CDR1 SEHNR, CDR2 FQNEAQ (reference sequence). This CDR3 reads CASSLAPGSSYNSPLHF. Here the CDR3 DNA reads TGTGCCAGCAGCTTAGCTCCGGGAAGTTCCTATAATTCACCCCTCCACTTT. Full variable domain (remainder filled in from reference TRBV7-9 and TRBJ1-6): DTGVSQNPRHKITKRGQNVTFRCDPISEHNRLYWYRQTLGQGPEFLTYFQNEAQLEKSRLLSDRFSAERPKGSFSTLEIQRTEQGDSAMYLCASSLAPGSSYNSPLHFGNGTRLTVT.

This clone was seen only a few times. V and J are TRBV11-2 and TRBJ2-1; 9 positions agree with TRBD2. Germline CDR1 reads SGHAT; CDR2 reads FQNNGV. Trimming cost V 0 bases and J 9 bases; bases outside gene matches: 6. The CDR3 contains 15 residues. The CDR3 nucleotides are TGTGCCAGCAGCTTAGACCTAGCGGGATGGGGTGAGCAGTTCTTC. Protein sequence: CASSLDLAGWGEQFF.

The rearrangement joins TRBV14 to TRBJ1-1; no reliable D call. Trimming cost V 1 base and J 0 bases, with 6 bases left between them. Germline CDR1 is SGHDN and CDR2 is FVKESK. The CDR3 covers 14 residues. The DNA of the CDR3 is TGTGCCAGCAGCCAAGCGTCGGTGAACACTGAAGCTTTCTTT. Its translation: CASSQASVNTEAFF.

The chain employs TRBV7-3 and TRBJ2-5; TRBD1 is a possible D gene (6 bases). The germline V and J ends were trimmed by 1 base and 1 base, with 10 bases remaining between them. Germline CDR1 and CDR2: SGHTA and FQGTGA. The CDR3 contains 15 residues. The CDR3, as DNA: TGTGCCAGCAGCTTAATGGGACACTTCCAAGAGACCCAGTACTTC. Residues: CASSLMGHFQETQYF.

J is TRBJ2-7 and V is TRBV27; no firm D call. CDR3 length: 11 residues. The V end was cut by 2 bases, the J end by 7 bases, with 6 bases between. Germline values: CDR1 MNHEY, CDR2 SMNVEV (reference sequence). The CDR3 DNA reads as TGTGCCAGCAGTTTACTAGGAGAGCAGTACTTC. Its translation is CASSLLGEQYF.

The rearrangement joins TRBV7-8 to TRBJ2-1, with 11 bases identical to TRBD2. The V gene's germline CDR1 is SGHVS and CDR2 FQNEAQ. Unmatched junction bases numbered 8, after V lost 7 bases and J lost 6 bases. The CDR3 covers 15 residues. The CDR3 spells CASTPSGRHINEQFF. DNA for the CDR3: TGTGCCAGCACGCCTAGCGGGAGGCATATCAATGAGCAGTTCTTC.

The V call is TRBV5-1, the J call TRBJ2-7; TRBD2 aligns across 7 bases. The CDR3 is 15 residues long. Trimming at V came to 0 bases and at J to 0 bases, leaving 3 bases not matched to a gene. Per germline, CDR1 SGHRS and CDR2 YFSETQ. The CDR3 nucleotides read TGCGCCAGCAGCTTGGAGGCTAGCGGCTCCTACGAGCAGTACTTC. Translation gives CASSLEASGSYEQYF.

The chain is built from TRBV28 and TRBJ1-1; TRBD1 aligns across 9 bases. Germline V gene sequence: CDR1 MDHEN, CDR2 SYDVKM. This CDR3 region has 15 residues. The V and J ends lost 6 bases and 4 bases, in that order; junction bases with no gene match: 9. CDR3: CASSPRDRATTEAFF. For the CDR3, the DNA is TGTGCCAGCAGCCCCCGGGACAGGGCGACCACTGAAGCTTTCTTT.

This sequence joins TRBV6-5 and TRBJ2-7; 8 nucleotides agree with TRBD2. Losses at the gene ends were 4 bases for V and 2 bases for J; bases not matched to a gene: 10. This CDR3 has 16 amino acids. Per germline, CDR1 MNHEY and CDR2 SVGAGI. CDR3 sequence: CASSSASSGLTYEQYF. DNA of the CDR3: TGTGCCAGCAGTTCGGCCTCTAGCGGGCTGACCTACGAGCAGTACTTC.

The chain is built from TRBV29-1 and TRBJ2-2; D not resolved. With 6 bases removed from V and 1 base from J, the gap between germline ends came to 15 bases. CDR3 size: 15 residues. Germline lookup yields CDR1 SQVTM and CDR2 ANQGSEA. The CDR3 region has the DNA TGCAGCGTAAAGGGCCCAGGCCTGAACACCGGGGAGCTGTTTTTT. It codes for CSVKGPGLNTGELFF.

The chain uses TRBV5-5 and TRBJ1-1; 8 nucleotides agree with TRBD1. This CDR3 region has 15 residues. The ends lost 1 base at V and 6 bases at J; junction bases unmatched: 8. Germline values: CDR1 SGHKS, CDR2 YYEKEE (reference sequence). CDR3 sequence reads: CASSLRTGTFAEAFF. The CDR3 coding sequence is TGTGCCAGCAGCTTGAGGACAGGGACGTTCGCTGAAGCTTTCTTT. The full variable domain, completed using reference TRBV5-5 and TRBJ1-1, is DAGVTQSPTHLIKTRGQQVTLRCSPISGHKSVSWYQQVLGQGPQFIFQYYEKEERGRGNFPDRFSARQFPNYSSELNVNALLLGDSALYLCASSLRTGTFAEAFFGQGTRLTVV.